This T cell receptor (beta chain) derives from a study of T cells after yellow fever vaccination. Across the study: SMART-Seq v4 Ultra Low Input handled preparation of low-cell-number fractions.

TCRdb called the 5' RACE reads again in MiXCR, with one record for every CDR3 protein. There are some 600,000 distinct CDR3 sequences in the sample; less than 20% occur only once, and 17% lies in the top ten. The trim removed 3 bases at V and 8 bases at J, leaving 9 bases unmatched. Per germline, CDR1 SGHTA and CDR2 FQGNSA. There are 15 residues in the CDR3. This clonotype has more than one count but fewer than ten. J is TRBJ1-2 and V is TRBV7-2; 10 bases align to TRBD1. Source: PBMCs, taken more than 4 days after the first yellow fever vaccination. This TCR was sampled from a man between 18 and 29 years old who received the YFV17D yellow fever vaccine. This CDR3 is CASSFIGGTGDGYTF. In DNA form, the CDR3 reads TGTGCCAGCAGCTTTATTGGGGGGACAGGGGACGGCTACACCTTC.